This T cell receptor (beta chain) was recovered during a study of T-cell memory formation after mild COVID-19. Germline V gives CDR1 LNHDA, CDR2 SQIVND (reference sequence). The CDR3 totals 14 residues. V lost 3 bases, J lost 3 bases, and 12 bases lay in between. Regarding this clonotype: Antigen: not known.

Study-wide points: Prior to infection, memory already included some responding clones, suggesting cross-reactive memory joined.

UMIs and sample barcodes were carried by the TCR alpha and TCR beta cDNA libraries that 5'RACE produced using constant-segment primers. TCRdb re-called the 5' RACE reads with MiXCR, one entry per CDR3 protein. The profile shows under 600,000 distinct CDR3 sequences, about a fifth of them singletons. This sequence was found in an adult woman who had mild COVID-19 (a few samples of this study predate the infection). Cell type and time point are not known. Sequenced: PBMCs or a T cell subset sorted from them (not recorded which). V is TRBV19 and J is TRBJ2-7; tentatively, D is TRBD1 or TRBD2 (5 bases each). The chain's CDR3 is CASSMGESGYEQYF. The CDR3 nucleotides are TGTGCCAGTAGTATGGGGGAGAGTGGCTACGAGCAGTACTTC.